The clone carrying this T cell receptor (beta chain) was picked up a small number of times. Its antigen remains unidentified. At one boundary the junction diverges from the germline segment, which might be a read error. The CDR3 length is 16 residues. Germline V lookup: CDR1 SGHTA, CDR2 FQGTGA. The data derive from a study of T cells in Graves' hyperthyroidism and ophthalmopathy. Study results and limitations: Ophthalmopathy and stable hyperthyroidism were separated by a 13 V-J model.

TCR beta CDR3 sequences were amplified from RNA transcripts. Carried out on the TCR CDR3, a first-round RT-PCR used the HTBI primer set. TCRdb independently ran MiXCR on the multiplex PCR reads; one entry per CDR3 protein. The data show 700,000 to 850,000 distinct CDR3 sequences, with 35% seen just once and more than 25% held by the top ten. The authors took PBMCs from 9.5 to 10 ml fresh peripheral blood. What was sequenced was blood. The chain combines TRBV7-3 with TRBJ1-1, with D tentatively TRBD1 (6 bases). The sequence was collected from a middle-aged woman with Graves' hyperthyroidism. DNA of the CDR3: TGTGCCAGCAGACTCACACCCGGGACAATGAACACTGAAACTTTCTTT. This encodes CASRLTPGTMNTETFF.